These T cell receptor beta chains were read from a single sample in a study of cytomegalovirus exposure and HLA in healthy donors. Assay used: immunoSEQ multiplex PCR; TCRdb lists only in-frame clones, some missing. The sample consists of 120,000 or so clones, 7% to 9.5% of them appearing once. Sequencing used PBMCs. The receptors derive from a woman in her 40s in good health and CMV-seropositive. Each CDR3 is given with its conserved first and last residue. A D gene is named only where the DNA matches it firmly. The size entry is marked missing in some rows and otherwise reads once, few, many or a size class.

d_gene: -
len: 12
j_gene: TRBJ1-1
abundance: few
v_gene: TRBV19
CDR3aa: CASSMRGQEAFF
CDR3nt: TGTGCCAGTAGTATGAGAGGGCAAGAAGCTTTCTTT

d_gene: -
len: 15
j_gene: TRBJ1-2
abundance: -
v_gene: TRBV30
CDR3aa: CAWSVAGEGNYGYTF
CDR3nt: TGTGCCTGGAGTGTCGCAGGGGAAGGGAACTATGGCTACACCTTC

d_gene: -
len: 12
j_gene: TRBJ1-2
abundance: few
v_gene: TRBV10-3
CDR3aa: CAISDEGYGYTF
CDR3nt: TGTGCCATCAGTGATGAGGGCTATGGCTACACCTTC

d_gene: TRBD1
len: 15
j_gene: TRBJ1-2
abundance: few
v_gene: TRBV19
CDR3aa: CASSAPGQGSYGYTF
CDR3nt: TGTGCCAGTAGTGCCCCGGGACAGGGAAGCTATGGCTACACCTTC

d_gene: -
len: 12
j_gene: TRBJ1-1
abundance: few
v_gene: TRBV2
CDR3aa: CASSEGRTEAFF
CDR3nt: TGTGCCAGCAGTGAGGGGAGGACTGAAGCTTTCTTT

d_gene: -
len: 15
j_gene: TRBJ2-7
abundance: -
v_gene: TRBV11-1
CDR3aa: CASSSLRVRTYEQYF
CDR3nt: TGTGCCAGCAGCTCCCTACGGGTCAGAACCTACGAGCAGTACTTC

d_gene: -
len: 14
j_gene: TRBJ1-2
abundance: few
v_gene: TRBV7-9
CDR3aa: CASSLGGPNYGYTF
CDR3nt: TGTGCCAGCAGCTTAGGGGGCCCTAACTATGGCTACACCTTC

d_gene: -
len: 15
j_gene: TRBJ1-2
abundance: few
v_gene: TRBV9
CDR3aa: CASSSRGGWDYGYTF
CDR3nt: TGTGCCAGCAGCAGTCGGGGGGGGTGGGACTATGGCTACACCTTC

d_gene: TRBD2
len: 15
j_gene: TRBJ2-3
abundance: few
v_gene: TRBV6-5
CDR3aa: CASSQSGGVPDTQYF
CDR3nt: TGTGCCAGCAGTCAAAGCGGGGGGGTCCCAGATACGCAGTATTTT

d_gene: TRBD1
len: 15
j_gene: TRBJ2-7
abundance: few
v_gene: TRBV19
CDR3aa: CASSIWTGHPYEQYF
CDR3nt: TGTGCCAGTAGTATATGGACAGGTCATCCCTACGAGCAGTACTTC

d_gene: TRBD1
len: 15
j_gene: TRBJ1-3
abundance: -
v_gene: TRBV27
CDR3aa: CASRGQGATGNTIYF
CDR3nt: TGTGCCAGCAGAGGACAGGGGGCCACTGGAAACACCATATATTTT

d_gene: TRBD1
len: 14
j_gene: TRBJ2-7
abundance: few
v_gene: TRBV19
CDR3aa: CASSVYRGLYEQYF
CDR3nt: TGTGCCAGTAGTGTATACAGGGGGCTCTACGAGCAGTACTTC

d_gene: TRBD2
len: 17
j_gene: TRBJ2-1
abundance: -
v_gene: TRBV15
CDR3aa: CATSRVTSGGPWNEQFF
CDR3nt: TGTGCCACCAGCAGAGTTACTAGCGGGGGTCCGTGGAATGAGCAGTTCTTC

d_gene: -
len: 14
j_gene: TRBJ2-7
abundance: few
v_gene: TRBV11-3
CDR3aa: CASSPRGALYEQYF
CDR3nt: TGTGCCAGCAGCCCCCGCGGCGCCCTCTACGAGCAGTACTTC

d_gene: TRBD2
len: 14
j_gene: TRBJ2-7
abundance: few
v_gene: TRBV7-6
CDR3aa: CASSLGGGTYEQYF
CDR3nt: TGTGCCAGCAGCTTAGGCGGGGGGACCTACGAGCAGTACTTC

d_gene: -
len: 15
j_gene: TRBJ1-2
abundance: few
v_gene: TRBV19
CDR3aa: CASSIGRAGLSGYTF
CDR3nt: TGTGCCAGTAGTATCGGGAGAGCGGGGTTGAGTGGCTACACCTTC

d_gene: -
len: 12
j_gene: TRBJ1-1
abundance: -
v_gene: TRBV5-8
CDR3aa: CASSLGPSEAFF
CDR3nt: TGTGCCAGCAGCTTGGGTCCCTCGGAAGCTTTCTTT

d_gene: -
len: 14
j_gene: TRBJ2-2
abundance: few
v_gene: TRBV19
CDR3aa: CASKRGRRTGELFF
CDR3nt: TGTGCCAGTAAACGCGGTCGTCGAACCGGGGAGCTGTTTTTT

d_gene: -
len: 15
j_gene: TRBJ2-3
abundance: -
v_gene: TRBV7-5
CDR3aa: CVRSSRGSRTYTQYF
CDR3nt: TGTGTCAGAAGCTCTCGGGGTAGCCGCACTTATACGCAGTATTTT

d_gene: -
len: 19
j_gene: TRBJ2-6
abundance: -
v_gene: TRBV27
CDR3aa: CASSLEGGTAKTGANVLTF
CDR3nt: TGTGCCAGCAGCCTAGAAGGCGGGACAGCAAAAACTGGGGCCAACGTCCTGACTTTC

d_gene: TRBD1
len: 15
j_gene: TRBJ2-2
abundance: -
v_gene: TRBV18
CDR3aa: CASSPRTGDTGELFF
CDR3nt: TGTGCCAGCTCACCCAGGACAGGGGACACCGGGGAGCTGTTTTTT

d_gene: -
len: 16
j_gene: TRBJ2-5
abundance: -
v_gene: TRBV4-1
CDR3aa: CASSQEGRVERETQYF
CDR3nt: TGCGCCAGCAGCCAAGAGGGCCGGGTAGAGCGGGAGACCCAGTACTTC

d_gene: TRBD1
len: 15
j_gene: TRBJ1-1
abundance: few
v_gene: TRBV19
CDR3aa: CASSIRGTGGTEAFF
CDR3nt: TGTGCCAGTAGTATACGGGGGACAGGGGGCACTGAAGCTTTCTTT

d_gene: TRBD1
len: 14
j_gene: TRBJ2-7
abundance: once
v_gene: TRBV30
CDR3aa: CAWRADRSSYEQYF
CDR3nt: TGTGCCTGGAGGGCGGACAGGAGCTCCTACGAGCAGTACTTC

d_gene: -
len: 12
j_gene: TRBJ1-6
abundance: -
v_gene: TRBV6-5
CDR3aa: CASRSVDSPLHF
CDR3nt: TGTGCCAGCAGAAGCGTGGATTCACCCCTCCACTTT

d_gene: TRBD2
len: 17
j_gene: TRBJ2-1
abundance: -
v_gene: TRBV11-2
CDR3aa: CASSLGADSRGYNEQFF
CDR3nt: TGTGCCAGCAGCTTAGGTGCCGACTCGCGGGGGTACAATGAGCAGTTCTTC

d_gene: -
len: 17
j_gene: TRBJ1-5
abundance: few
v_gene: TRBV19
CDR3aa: CASSMAPGTSLNQPQHF
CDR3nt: TGTGCCAGTAGTATGGCCCCCGGGACATCGCTGAATCAGCCCCAGCATTTT

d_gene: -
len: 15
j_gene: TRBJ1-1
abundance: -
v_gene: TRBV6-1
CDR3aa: CASRIAGRMNTEAFF
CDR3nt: TGTGCCAGCAGGATCGCAGGGAGGATGAACACTGAAGCTTTCTTT

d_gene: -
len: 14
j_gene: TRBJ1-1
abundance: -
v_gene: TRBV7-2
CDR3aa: CASSLGQLNTEAFF
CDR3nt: TGTGCCAGCAGCTTAGGACAACTGAACACTGAAGCTTTCTTT